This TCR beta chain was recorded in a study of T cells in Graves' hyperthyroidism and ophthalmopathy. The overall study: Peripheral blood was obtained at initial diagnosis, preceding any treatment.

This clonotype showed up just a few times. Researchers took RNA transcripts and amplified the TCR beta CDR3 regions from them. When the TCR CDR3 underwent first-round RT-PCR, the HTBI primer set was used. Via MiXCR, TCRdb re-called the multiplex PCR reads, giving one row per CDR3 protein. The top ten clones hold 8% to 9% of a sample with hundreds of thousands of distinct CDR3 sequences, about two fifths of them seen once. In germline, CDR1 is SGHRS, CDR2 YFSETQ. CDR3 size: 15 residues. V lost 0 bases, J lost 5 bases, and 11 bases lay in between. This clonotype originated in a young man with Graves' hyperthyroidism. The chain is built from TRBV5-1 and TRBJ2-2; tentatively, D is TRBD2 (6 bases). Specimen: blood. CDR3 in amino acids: CASSLEPSATGELFF. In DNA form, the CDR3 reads TGCGCCAGCAGCTTGGAGCCTAGCGCGACCGGGGAGCTGTTTTTT.